The clone carrying this T cell receptor beta chain was recorded at least ten times. What it binds is not known. The CDR3 extends over 12 amino acids. Germline V gene lookup returns CDR1 SGHAT and CDR2 FQNNGV. V was clipped by 2 bases and J by 10 bases, with 9 bases between them. This sample is part of a study of spatial heterogeneity in lung cancer. Study-wide background: Alpha-chain sequences were consistently detected less often than beta-chain sequences. In the raw reads, each unique TCR and UMI combination was present more than ten times on average. Study results and caveats: The appearance of ubiquitous expanded tumor TCRs in blood was greater at resection than follow-up.

Time point here: sample taken at primary tumor resection. From tumor, nontumor lung or frozen PBMC, whole RNA was taken unsorted for sequencing. TCRdb redid the calling of the 5' RACE reads with MiXCR, one entry per CDR3 protein. In the table there are tens of thousands of distinct CDR3 sequences, roughly 15% of which are singletons. This TCR was recovered from a male donor with early-stage non-small cell lung cancer. Specimen: PBMCs, collected at surgery. This sequence joins TRBV11-2 and TRBJ2-1; D is undetermined. The CDR3 bases are TGTGCCAGCAGCTTATTTAACGTCGAGCAGTTCTTC. This codes for CASSLFNVEQFF.